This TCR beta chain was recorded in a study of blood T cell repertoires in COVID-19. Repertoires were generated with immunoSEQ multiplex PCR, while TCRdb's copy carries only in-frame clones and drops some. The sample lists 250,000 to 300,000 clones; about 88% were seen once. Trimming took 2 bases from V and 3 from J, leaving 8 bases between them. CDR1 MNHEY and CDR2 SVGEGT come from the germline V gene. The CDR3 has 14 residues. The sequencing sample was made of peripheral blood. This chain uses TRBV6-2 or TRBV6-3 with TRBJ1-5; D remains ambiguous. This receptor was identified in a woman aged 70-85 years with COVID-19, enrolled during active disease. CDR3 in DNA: TGTGCCAGCAGTTACGGAACAGTCAATCAGCCCCAGCATTTT. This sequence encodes CASSYGTVNQPQHF.